These 32 T cell receptor beta chains came from one sample sequenced in a study of T cell repertoires in cytomegalovirus infection. TCRdb itself ran the reads through MiXCR, one entry per CDR3 protein. Among 600,000 to 800,000 distinct CDR3 sequences, roughly 24% were seen once, and the ten largest hold 7.5% to 9%. Sequenced: CD8+ T cells from PBMCs. The receptors were sampled from a human donor in good health (CMV status not recorded). Some clones in this sample may be carry-over from other donors' samples.

The chain links TRBV19 to TRBJ2-1; D perhaps matches TRBD2 (5 bases). V dropped 8 bases and J dropped 9 bases, with 8 bases sitting between them. CDR3 length equals 10 residues. Germline V lookup: CDR1 LNHDA, CDR2 SQIVND (reference sequence). This CDR3 is CASAGIEQFF. Here the CDR3 DNA reads TGTGCCAGTGCCGGGATTGAGCAGTTCTTC.

Ten or more counts support this clonotype. The chain couples TRBV7-6 to TRBJ1-1, with D perhaps TRBD1 (5 bases). Germline lookup yields CDR1 SGHVS and CDR2 FNYEAQ. The CDR3 length is 15 residues. V lost 4 bases, J lost 1 base, and 13 bases lay in between. CDR3 DNA sequence: TGTGCCAGCAGCTCGCCGGGAACAGGGAACACTGAAGCTTTCTTT. This sequence encodes CASSSPGTGNTEAFF. The full variable domain, in which reference TRBV7-6 and TRBJ1-1 provide the parts outside the CDR3, is GAGVSQSPRYKVTKRGQDVALRCDPISGHVSLYWYRQALGQGPEFLTYFNYEAQQDKSGLPNDRFSAERPEGSISTLTIQRTEQRDSAMYRCASSSPGTGNTEAFFGQGTRLTVV.

The chain recombines TRBV28 with TRBJ2-2; tentatively, D is TRBD1 (6 bases). V was trimmed by 6 bases and J by 3 bases, leaving 14 bases between them. CDR1 is MDHEN and CDR2 is SYDVKM in the germline V gene. The CDR3 loop spans 15 amino acids. Here the CDR3 DNA reads TGTGCCAGCAGGCAAAGGACAGCGGACACCGGGGAGCTGTTTTTT. Its translation is CASRQRTADTGELFF.

V and J are TRBV29-1 and TRBJ2-5; a weak D match, TRBD1 (5 bases). Germline V lookup: CDR1 SQVTM, CDR2 ANQGSEA. Trimming removed 1 base at V and 5 bases at J, with 35 bases between. The CDR3 consists of 21 residues. This chain's CDR3 is CSVEGARPLKDNWNSWETQYF. Here the CDR3 DNA reads TGCAGCGTTGAAGGAGCACGGCCCCTAAAGGACAACTGGAATTCCTGGGAGACCCAGTACTTC.

V usage is TRBV28 and J usage is TRBJ2-7; 8 bases map to TRBD2. With V trimmed by 6 bases and J by 3 bases, 13 bases remained unmatched. Germline loops: CDR1 MDHEN, CDR2 SYDVKM. CDR3 length: 16 residues. CDR3 sequence reads: CASSSQGTSGNYEQYV. For the CDR3, the DNA is TGTGCCAGCAGCAGCCAGGGTACTAGCGGAAACTACGAGCAGTACGTC.

The chain combines TRBV29-1 with TRBJ2-3; D is undetermined. This CDR3 comprises 10 residues. From germline, CDR1 is SQVTM and CDR2 ANQGSEA. Trimming cost V 6 bases and J 2 bases, with 3 bases left between them. CDR3 in amino acids: CSVNTDTQYF. CDR3 sequence (DNA): TGCAGCGTGAACACAGATACGCAGTATTTT.

The V call is TRBV27, the J call TRBJ2-6, with 10 nucleotides matching TRBD1. Germline CDR1 reads MNHEY; CDR2 reads SMNVEV (reference sequence). The CDR3 loop spans 16 amino acids. Trimming at V came to 5 bases and at J to 2 bases, leaving 3 bases not matched to a gene. As DNA, the CDR3 is TGTGCCAGCAGTCACGGGACAGGGGCTGGGGCCAACGTCCTGACTTTC. Protein product: CASSHGTGAGANVLTF.

The V call is TRBV6-2 or TRBV6-3, the J call TRBJ1-1; D may be TRBD1 (5 bases). The length of the CDR3 is 13 residues. Per germline, CDR1 MNHEY and CDR2 SVGEGT. The V and J ends lost 0 bases and 7 bases respectively, with 9 bases between them. The DNA of the CDR3 is TGTGCCAGCAGTTACTCGAGGGGCGGTGAAGCTTTCTTT. Residues: CASSYSRGGEAFF.

This clonotype came up a few times. V is TRBV2 and J is TRBJ1-5; D might be TRBD1 (6 bases). The CDR3 runs to 16 residues. Germline V gene lookup returns CDR1 SNHLY and CDR2 FYNNEI. V gave up 7 bases and J gave up 7 bases, with 23 bases separating them. CDR3 sequence reads: CASKAPPADRRQPQHF. In DNA, the CDR3 is TGTGCCAGCAAAGCCCCGCCCGCGGACAGACGCCAGCCCCAGCATTTT.

V gene TRBV20-1 combines with J gene TRBJ2-2; D not certain. The CDR3 spans 12 residues. Germline V gene lookup returns CDR1 DFQATT and CDR2 SNEGSKA (reference sequence). Trimming pared 1 base from V and 7 bases from J, leaving 7 bases between. DNA of the CDR3: TGCAGTGCTAGAGTCCCAGGCGGGGAGCTGTTTTTT. It yields the protein CSARVPGGELFF.

V gene TRBV19 combines with J gene TRBJ2-3, with TRBD1 matching over 9 bases. V lost 7 bases and J lost 3; bases outside the gene matches: 5. Looked up from germline, CDR1 is LNHDA and CDR2 is SQIVND (reference sequence). The CDR3 has 14 amino acids. The DNA of the CDR3 is TGTGCCAGTAACACCGGGACAGGGACAGATACGCAGTATTTT. Translation gives CASNTGTGTDTQYF.

This clonotype was detected a few times. The V gene is TRBV6-2 or TRBV6-3, the J gene TRBJ1-1; D is uncertain. This CDR3 is 15 amino acids long. Germline assignment: CDR1 MNHEY and CDR2 SVGEGT. Between the trimmed V and J ends, which lost 5 bases and 7 bases, there was a span of 20 bases. The CDR3 loop is CASSRRTQRLGEAFF. Here the CDR3 DNA reads TGTGCCAGCAGTCGACGGACGCAGCGTTTGGGTGAAGCTTTCTTT.

V and J are TRBV29-1 and TRBJ2-3; a weak D match, TRBD2 (6 bases). Trimming removed 5 bases at V and 2 bases at J, with 14 bases between. Per the germline V gene, CDR1 is SQVTM and CDR2 is ANQGSEA. This CDR3 spans 14 amino acids. Here the CDR3 reads CSVYPGLDTDTQYF. CDR3 in DNA: TGCAGCGTTTACCCGGGACTCGACACAGATACGCAGTATTTT.

There are a few counts of this clonotype. The J gene is TRBJ1-1, the V gene TRBV28; tentative D call: TRBD1 (5 bases). V dropped 11 bases and J dropped 0 bases, with 13 bases sitting between them. The CDR3 runs 13 residues. Germline V gene data show CDR1 as MDHEN and CDR2 as SYDVKM. CDR3 sequence reads: CASEPGVNTEAFF. CDR3 DNA sequence: TGTGCCTCTGAGCCGGGGGTGAACACTGAAGCTTTCTTT.

CDR3: CASTWGQGADTEAFF. The CDR3 region has the DNA TGTGCCAGCACCTGGGGACAGGGGGCGGACACTGAAGCTTTCTTT. This chain connects TRBV6-5 to TRBJ1-1; 12 bases fit TRBD1. V lost 7 bases and J lost 3; bases outside the gene matches: 6. CDR3 size: 15 residues. Germline loops: CDR1 MNHEY, CDR2 SVGAGI.

There are a few counts of this clonotype. The chain couples TRBV29-1 to TRBJ2-7; D tentatively fits TRBD1 or TRBD2 (5 bases each). CDR1 is SQVTM, CDR2 ANQGSEA, per germline. Trimming left V 7 bases short and J 9 bases short, with 19 bases between. CDR3 length: 12 residues. The DNA for the CDR3 is TGCAGCGCCCAAGACAGTGGGGGACGGCAGTACGTC. It codes for CSAQDSGGRQYV.

The gene calls are TRBV27 and TRBJ2-6, with 8 positions matching TRBD2. Germline trimming cut 5 bases from V and 0 bases from J; bases unmatched to any gene: 9. CDR1 and CDR2 (germline): MNHEY, SMNVEV (reference sequence). The length of the CDR3 is 18 residues. The chain's CDR3 is CASSPEGAGASGANVLTF. CDR3 DNA sequence: TGTGCCAGCAGTCCCGAAGGAGCGGGGGCCTCTGGGGCCAACGTCCTGACTTTC.

This clonotype occurred a few times. This sequence joins TRBV7-9 and TRBJ1-6; 10 bases fit TRBD1. With 5 bases clipped from V and 7 bases from J, the junction kept 2 bases outside the gene matches. This CDR3 region has 14 residues. Per the germline V gene, CDR1 is SEHNR and CDR2 is FQNEAQ (reference sequence). CDR3 protein: CASSAGQGNSPLHF. CDR3 nucleotide sequence: TGTGCCAGCAGCGCGGGACAGGGGAATTCACCCCTCCACTTT.

About this clonotype itself: One junction end disagrees with the germline gene, perhaps due to a read error. The gene calls are TRBV20-1 and TRBJ1-4; 11 nucleotides match TRBD1. This CDR3 is built from 16 residues. Germline V gene data show CDR1 as DFQATT and CDR2 as SNEGSKA (reference sequence). Here the CDR3 reads CSAPGQGAPANDKLFF. The DNA of the CDR3 is TGCAGTGCCCCAGGACAGGGGGCGCCAGCTAATGATAAACTGTTTTTT.

Here the CDR3 reads CVIPLRTSGYNEQFF. The CDR3 DNA follows: TGTGTCATCCCCCTCAGGACTAGCGGATACAATGAGCAGTTCTTC. The chain is built from TRBV2 and TRBJ2-1; 10 bases agree with TRBD2. This CDR3 contains 15 residues. Germline lookup yields CDR1 SNHLY and CDR2 FYNNEI.

This clonotype was seen a handful of times. This chain uses TRBV28 with TRBJ2-1; D is uncertain. The V end was cut by 4 bases, the J end by 6 bases, with 10 bases between. The germline CDR1 and CDR2 sequences are MDHEN and SYDVKM. CDR3 length: 13 amino acids. CDR3 DNA sequence: TGTGCCAGCAGTTCCTTCGGTGGCAATGAGCAGTTCTTC. Its translation is CASSSFGGNEQFF.

The chain carries TRBV12-5 and TRBJ2-7; possibly TRBD1 for D (6 bases). The CDR3 contains 13 residues. The germline V gene has CDR1 LGHNT and CDR2 FRNRAP. The V and J ends lost 5 bases and 5 bases respectively, with 13 bases between them. This chain's CDR3 is CASGLGRGDEQYF. Written as DNA, the CDR3 is TGTGCTAGTGGTCTAGGCAGGGGCGACGAGCAGTACTTC.

The chain carries TRBV28 and TRBJ1-6, with TRBD1 matching 8 bases. The V segment lost 6 bases and the J segment 4 bases; nucleotides outside the gene matches: 8. CDR1 is MDHEN and CDR2 is SYDVKM in the germline V gene. This CDR3 comprises 16 residues. CDR3 nucleotide sequence: TGTGCCAGCAGCACCCGTGGACAGGGATATAATTCACCCCTCCACTTT. This translates into CASSTRGQGYNSPLHF.

This clonotype turned up a few times. This chain joins TRBV6-2 or TRBV6-3 and TRBJ2-1; TRBD1 matches at 7 bases. The CDR3 has 16 amino acids. The trim removed 6 bases at V and 2 bases at J, leaving 10 bases unmatched. CDR1 and CDR2 (germline): MNHEY, SVGEGT. CDR3 sequence reads: CASSQRDSTTYNEQFF. CDR3 DNA sequence: TGTGCCAGCAGCCAAAGGGACAGTACGACCTACAATGAGCAGTTCTTC.

The chain couples TRBV6-5 to TRBJ2-1, with a tentative D call TRBD1 (6 bases). In germline, CDR1 is MNHEY, CDR2 SVGAGI. CDR3 length: 12 amino acids. Trimming took 6 bases from V and 7 from J, leaving 10 bases between them. CDR3 amino acids: CASRGAENEQFF. The CDR3 region has the DNA TGTGCCAGCAGGGGGGCTGAGAATGAGCAGTTCTTC.

This clonotype was found a few times. The J gene is TRBJ2-7, the V gene TRBV14, with D perhaps matching TRBD1 (6 bases). Trimming cost V 6 bases and J 4 bases, with 22 bases left between them. CDR1 is SGHDN, CDR2 FVKESK, per germline. CDR3 size: 16 residues. The CDR3 coding sequence is TGTGCCAGCAGACGACGACCCAGGGGAAGGAATTACGAGCAGTACGTC. It codes for CASRRRPRGRNYEQYV.

A few counts support this clonotype. The CDR3 region has the DNA TGTGCCACCAGCAGAAATTTTGTTGGACAGGGATTCAATGAGCAGTTCTTC. It translates to CATSRNFVGQGFNEQFF. The genes are TRBV15 and TRBJ2-1; 8 bases match TRBD1. Trimming at V came to 2 bases and at J to 6 bases, leaving 12 bases not matched to a gene. This CDR3 region has 17 residues. CDR1 is LNHNV, CDR2 YYDKDF, per germline (reference sequence).

The chain joins TRBV19 to TRBJ2-5; D unresolved. The CDR3 sequence is 12 residues long. The germline V and J ends were trimmed by 5 bases and 1 base, with 5 bases remaining between them. Germline V gives CDR1 LNHDA, CDR2 SQIVND (reference sequence). CDR3 amino acids: CASSGVQETQYF. The CDR3 region has the DNA TGTGCCAGTAGTGGGGTCCAAGAGACCCAGTACTTC.

This clonotype was counted between two and nine times. The rearrangement links TRBV20-1 to TRBJ2-1, with no clear D. The CDR3 loop spans 14 amino acids. Deletions cut 0 bases from V and 1 base from J, with 7 bases between. Germline assignment: CDR1 DFQATT and CDR2 SNEGSKA (reference sequence). DNA of the CDR3: TGCAGTGCTAGAGATCGAGCATCCTACAATGAGCAGTTCTTC. This codes for CSARDRASYNEQFF.

V usage is TRBV6-2 or TRBV6-3 and J usage is TRBJ2-7, with TRBD2 as a possible D gene (6 bases). CDR3 length equals 14 residues. Germline V gives CDR1 MNHEY, CDR2 SVGEGT. DNA for the CDR3: TGTGCCAGCAGTCCTCAAGGGCAGGACTACGATCAGTACGTC. It encodes CASSPQGQDYDQYV.

The chain couples TRBV6-1 to TRBJ1-1; the D is unclear. Germline CDR1 is MNHNS and CDR2 is SASEGT. V was cut by 7 bases and J by 4 bases, with 10 bases left in between. CDR3 length: 12 residues. The CDR3 DNA is TGTGCCAGCACCAACAAGGTCACTGAAGCTTTCTTT. Translating gives CASTNKVTEAFF.

This clonotype was seen ten or more times. Here the CDR3 DNA reads TGTGCCAGCAGTACACGGACTAGCGGGCCAACCTACAATGAGCAGTTCTTC. This encodes CASSTRTSGPTYNEQFF. This rearrangement joins TRBV28 to TRBJ2-1; 11 nucleotides line up with TRBD2. The CDR3 is made up of 17 amino acids. V lost 5 bases, J lost 2 bases, and 8 bases stayed unmatched. Germline V CDR1 and CDR2: MDHEN, SYDVKM.